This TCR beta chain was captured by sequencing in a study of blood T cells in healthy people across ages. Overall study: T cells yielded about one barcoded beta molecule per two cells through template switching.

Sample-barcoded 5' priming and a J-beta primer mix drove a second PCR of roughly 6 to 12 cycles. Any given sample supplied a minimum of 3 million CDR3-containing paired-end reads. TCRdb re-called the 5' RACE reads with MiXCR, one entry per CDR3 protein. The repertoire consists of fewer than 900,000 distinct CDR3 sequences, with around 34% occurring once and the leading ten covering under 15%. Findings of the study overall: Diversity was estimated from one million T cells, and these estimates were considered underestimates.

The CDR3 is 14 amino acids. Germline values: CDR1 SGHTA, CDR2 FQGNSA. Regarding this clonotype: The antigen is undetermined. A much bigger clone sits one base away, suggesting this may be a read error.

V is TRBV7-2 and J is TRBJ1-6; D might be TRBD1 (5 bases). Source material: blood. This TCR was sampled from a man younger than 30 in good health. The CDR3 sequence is CVSSPARVNSPLHF. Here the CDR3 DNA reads TGTGTCAGCAGCCCCGCCAGGGTTAATTCACCCCTCCACTTT.